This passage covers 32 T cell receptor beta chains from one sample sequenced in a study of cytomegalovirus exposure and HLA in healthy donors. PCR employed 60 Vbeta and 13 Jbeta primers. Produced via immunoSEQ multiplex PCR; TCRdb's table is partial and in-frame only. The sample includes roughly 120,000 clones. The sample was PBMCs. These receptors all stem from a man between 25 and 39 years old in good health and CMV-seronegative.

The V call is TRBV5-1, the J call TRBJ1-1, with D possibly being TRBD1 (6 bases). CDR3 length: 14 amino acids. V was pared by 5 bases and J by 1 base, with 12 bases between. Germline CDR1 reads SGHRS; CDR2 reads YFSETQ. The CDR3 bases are TGCGCCAGCAGACAGGGAAGTCAGAACACTGAAGCTTTCTTT. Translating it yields CASRQGSQNTEAFF.

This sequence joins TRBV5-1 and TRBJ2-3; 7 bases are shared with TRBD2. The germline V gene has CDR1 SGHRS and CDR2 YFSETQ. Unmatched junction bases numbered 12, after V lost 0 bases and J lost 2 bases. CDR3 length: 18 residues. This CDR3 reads CASSLVTWRERTTDTQYF. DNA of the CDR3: TGCGCCAGCAGCTTGGTAACCTGGCGGGAGAGAACCACAGATACGCAGTATTTT. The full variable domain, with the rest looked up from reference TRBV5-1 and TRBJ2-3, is KAGVTQTPRYLIKTRGQQVTLSCSPISGHRSVSWYQQTPGQGLQFLFEYFSETQRNKGNFPGRFSGRQFSNSRSEMNVSTLELGDSALYLCASSLVTWRERTTDTQYFGPGTRLTVL.

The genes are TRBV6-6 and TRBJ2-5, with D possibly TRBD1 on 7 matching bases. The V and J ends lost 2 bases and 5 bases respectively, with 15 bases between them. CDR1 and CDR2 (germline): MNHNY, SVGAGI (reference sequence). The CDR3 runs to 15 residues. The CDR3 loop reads CASSYEKGAGETQYF. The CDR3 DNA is TGTGCCAGCAGTTACGAGAAGGGGGCGGGGGAGACCCAGTACTTC.

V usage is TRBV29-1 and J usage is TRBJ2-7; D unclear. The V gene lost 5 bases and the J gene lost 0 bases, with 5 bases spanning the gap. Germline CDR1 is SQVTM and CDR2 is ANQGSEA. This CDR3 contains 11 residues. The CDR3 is CSVLSSYEQYF. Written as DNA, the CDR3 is TGCAGCGTTCTAAGCTCCTACGAGCAGTACTTC.

The CDR3 loop reads CASILTATYNEQFF. The CDR3 DNA is TGTGCCAGCATCTTAACTGCCACCTACAATGAGCAGTTCTTC. The chain combines TRBV6-6 with TRBJ2-1; D is undetermined. Germline CDR1 and CDR2: MNHNY and SVGAGI (reference sequence). The CDR3 is 14 amino acids. Deletions cut 7 bases from V and 2 bases from J, with 12 bases between.

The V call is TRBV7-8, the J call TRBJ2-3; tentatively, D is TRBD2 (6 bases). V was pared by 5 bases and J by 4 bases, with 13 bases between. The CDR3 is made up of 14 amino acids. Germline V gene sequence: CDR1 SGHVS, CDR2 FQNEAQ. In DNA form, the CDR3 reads TGTGCCAGCAGCATCGGGACGGGAGCAGATACGCAGTATTTT. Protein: CASSIGTGADTQYF.

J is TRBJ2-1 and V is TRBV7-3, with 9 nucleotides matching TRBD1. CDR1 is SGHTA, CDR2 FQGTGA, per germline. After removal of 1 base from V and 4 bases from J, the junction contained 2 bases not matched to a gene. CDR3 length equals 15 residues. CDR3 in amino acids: CASSLKQGAYNEQFF. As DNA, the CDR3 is TGTGCCAGCAGCTTAAAACAGGGGGCGTACAATGAGCAGTTCTTC.

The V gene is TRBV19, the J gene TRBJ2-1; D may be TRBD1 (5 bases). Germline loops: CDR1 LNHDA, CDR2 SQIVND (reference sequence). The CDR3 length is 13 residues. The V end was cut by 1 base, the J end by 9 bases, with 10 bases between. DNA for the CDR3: TGTGCCAGTAGTATAGGGGGCAGGAGTGAGCAGTTCTTC. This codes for CASSIGGRSEQFF.

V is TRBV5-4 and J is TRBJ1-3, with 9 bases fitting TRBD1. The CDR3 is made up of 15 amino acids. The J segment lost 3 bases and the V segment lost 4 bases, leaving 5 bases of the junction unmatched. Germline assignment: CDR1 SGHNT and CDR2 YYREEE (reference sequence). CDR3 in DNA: TGTGCCAGCAGCCATACAGGGGGCAATGGAAACACCATATATTTT. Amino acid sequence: CASSHTGGNGNTIYF. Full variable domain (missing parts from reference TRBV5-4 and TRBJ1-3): ETGVTQSPTHLIKTRGQQVTLRCSSQSGHNTVSWYQQALGQGPQFIFQYYREEENGRGNFPPRFSGLQFPNYSSELNVNALELDDSALYLCASSHTGGNGNTIYFGEGSWLTVV.

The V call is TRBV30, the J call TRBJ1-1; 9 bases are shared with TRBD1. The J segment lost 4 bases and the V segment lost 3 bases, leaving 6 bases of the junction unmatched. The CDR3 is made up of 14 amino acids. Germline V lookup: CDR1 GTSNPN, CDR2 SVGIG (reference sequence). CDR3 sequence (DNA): TGTGCCTGGAGCGGTATACAGGGGGCCACTGAAGCTTTCTTT. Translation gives CAWSGIQGATEAFF.

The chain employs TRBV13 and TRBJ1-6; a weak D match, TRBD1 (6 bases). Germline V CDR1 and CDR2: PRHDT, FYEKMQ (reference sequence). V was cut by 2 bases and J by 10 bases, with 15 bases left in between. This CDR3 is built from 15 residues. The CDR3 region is CASSLRRGIGSPLHF. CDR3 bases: TGTGCCAGCAGCTTACGCAGGGGAATTGGATCACCCCTCCACTTT.

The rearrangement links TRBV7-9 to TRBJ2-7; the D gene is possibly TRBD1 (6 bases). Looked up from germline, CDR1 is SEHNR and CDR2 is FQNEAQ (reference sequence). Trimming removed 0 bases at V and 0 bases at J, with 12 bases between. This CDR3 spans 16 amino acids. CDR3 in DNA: TGTGCCAGCAGCTTAGCCACCGGGACAACCTCCTACGAGCAGTACTTC. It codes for CASSLATGTTSYEQYF.

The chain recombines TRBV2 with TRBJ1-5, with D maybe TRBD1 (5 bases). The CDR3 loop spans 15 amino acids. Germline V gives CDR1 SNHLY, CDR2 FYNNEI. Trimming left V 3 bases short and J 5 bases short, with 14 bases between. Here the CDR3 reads CASSDLPGADQPQHF. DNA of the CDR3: TGTGCCAGCAGTGATCTGCCTGGGGCCGATCAGCCCCAGCATTTT. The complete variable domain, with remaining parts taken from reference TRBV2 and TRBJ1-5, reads EPEVTQTPSHQVTQMGQEVILRCVPISNHLYFYWYRQILGQKVEFLVSFYNNEISEKSEIFDDQFSVERPDGSNFTLKIRSTKLEDSAMYFCASSDLPGADQPQHFGDGTRLSIL.

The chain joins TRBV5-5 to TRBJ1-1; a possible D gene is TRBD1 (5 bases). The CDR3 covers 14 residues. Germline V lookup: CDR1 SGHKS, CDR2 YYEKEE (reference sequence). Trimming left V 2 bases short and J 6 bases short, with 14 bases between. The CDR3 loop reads CASSFSGGNAEAFF. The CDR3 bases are TGTGCCAGCAGCTTTAGCGGGGGTAACGCTGAAGCTTTCTTT.

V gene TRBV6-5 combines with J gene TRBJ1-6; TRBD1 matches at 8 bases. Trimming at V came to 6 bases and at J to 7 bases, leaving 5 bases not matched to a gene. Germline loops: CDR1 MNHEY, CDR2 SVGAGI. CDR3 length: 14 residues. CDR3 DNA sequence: TGTGCCAGCAGAGACAGGGGTGAGAATTCACCCCTCCACTTT. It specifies CASRDRGENSPLHF.

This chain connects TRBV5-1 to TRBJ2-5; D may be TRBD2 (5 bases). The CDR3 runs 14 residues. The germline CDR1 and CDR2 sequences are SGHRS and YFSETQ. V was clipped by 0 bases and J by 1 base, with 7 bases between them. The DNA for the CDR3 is TGCGCCAGCAGCTTGGCGGGGTCCCAAGAGACCCAGTACTTC. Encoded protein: CASSLAGSQETQYF.

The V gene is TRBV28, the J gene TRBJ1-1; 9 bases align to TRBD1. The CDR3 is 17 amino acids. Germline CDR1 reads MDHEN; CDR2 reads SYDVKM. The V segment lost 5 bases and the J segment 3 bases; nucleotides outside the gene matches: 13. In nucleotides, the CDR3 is TGTGCCAGCAGTCTCTCCGGGACAGGGTTTGGGGACACTGAAGCTTTCTTT. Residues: CASSLSGTGFGDTEAFF.

DNA of the CDR3: TGTGCCAGCAGCTTGCAGGGGACCCACGAGCAGTACTTC. Its protein is CASSLQGTHEQYF. This chain joins TRBV5-6 and TRBJ2-5, with D possibly matching TRBD1 (6 bases). The end of the DNA is better explained by TRBJ2-7, so the J call may be wrong. Germline CDR1 reads SGHDT; CDR2 reads YYEEEE. This CDR3 has 13 residues.

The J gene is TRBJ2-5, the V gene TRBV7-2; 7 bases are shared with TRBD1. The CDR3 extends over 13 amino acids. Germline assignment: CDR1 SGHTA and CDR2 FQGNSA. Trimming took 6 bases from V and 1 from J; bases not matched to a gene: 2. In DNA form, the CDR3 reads TGTGCCAGCAGACAGGGGTCCCAAGAGACCCAGTACTTC. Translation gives CASRQGSQETQYF.

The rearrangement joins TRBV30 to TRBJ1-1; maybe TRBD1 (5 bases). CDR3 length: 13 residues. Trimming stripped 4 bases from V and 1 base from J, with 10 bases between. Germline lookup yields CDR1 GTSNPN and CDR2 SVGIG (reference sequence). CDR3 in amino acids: CAWTGGQNTEAFF. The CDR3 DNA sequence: TGTGCCTGGACGGGCGGACAGAACACTGAAGCTTTCTTT.

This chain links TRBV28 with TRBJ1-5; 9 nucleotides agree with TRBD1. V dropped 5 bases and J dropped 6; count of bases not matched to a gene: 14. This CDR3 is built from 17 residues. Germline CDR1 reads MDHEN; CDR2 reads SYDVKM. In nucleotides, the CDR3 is TGTGCCAGCAGTCTAGCCACCTACAGGGGGCGAGGTCAGCCCCAGCATTTT. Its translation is CASSLATYRGRGQPQHF.

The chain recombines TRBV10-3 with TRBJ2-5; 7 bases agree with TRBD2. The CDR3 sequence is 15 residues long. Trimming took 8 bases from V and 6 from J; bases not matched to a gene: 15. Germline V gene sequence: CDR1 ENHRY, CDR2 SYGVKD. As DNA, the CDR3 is TGTGCCATCTCATCGACTAGCAAGATCACGAAGACCCAGTACTTC. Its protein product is CAISSTSKITKTQYF.

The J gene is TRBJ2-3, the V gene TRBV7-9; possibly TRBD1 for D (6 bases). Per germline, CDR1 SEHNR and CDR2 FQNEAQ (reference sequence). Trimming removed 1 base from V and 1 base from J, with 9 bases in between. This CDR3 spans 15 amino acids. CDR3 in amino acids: CASSLVAGGTDTQYF. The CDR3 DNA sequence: TGTGCCAGCAGCTTAGTGGCAGGGGGCACAGATACGCAGTATTTT.

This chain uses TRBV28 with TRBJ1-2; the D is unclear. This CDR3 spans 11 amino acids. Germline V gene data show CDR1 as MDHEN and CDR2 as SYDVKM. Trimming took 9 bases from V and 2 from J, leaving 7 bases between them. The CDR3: CASSVNYGYTF. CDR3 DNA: TGTGCCAGTTCGGTGAACTATGGCTACACCTTC.

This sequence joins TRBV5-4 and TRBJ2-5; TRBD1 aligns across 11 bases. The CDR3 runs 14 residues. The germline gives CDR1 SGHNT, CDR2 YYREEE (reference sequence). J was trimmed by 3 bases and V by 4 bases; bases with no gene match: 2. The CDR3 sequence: CASSRDRGEETQYF. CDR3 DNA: TGTGCCAGCAGCCGGGACAGGGGGGAAGAGACCCAGTACTTC.

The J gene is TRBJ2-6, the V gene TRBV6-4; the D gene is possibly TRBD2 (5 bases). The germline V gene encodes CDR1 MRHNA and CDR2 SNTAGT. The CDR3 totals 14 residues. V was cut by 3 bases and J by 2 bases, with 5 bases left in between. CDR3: CASSERAGANVLTF. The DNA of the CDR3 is TGTGCCAGCAGTGAGAGGGCTGGGGCCAACGTCCTGACTTTC.

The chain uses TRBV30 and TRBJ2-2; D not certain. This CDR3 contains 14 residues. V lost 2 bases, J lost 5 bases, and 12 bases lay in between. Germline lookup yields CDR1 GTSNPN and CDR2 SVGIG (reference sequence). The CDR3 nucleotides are TGTGCCTGGAGTCCCCTCTCTCTGACCGGGGAGCTGTTTTTT. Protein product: CAWSPLSLTGELFF.

In nucleotides, the CDR3 is TGCGCCAGCAGCCCGACTAGCGGGATCTCCTACGAGCAGTACTTC. Its protein is CASSPTSGISYEQYF. V and J are TRBV4-1 and TRBJ2-7, with TRBD2 matching over 11 bases. CDR1 and CDR2 from the germline V gene are MGHRA and YSYEKL. The trim removed 4 bases at V and 0 bases at J, leaving 2 bases unmatched. There are 15 residues in the CDR3.

This chain's CDR3 is CASSLTRGSYEQYF. The CDR3 region has the DNA TGCGCCAGCAGCTTGACCAGGGGCTCCTACGAGCAGTACTTC. The V and J genes are TRBV5-1 and TRBJ2-7, with TRBD1 as a possible D gene (6 bases). Germline V CDR1 and CDR2: SGHRS, YFSETQ. Trimming removed 1 base from V and 0 bases from J, with 8 bases in between. The CDR3 extends over 14 amino acids.

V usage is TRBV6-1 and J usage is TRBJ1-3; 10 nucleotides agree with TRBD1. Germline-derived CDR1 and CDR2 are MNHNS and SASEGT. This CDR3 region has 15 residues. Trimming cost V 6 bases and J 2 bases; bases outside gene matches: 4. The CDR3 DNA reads TGTGCCAGCAGGCCTGGACAGGGGGCTGGAAACACCATATATTTT. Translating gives CASRPGQGAGNTIYF.

Here the CDR3 reads CASSIGTYNEQFF. The CDR3 nucleotides are TGTGCCAGTAGTATCGGGACTTACAATGAGCAGTTCTTC. The J gene is TRBJ2-1, the V gene TRBV19; tentatively, D is TRBD2 (6 bases). V was cut by 3 bases and J by 4 bases, with 7 bases left in between. Germline V gene lookup returns CDR1 LNHDA and CDR2 SQIVND (reference sequence). The CDR3 runs 13 residues.

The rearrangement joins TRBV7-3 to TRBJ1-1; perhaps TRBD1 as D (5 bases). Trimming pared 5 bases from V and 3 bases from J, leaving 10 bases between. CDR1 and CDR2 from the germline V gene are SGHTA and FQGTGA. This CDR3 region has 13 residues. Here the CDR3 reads CASSPRGDTEAFF. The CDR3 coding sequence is TGTGCCAGCAGCCCCCGGGGGGACACTGAAGCTTTCTTT.